The 26 T cell receptor beta chains below come from one sample, sequenced in a study of blood T cell repertoires in COVID-19. Data came from immunoSEQ multiplex PCR; TCRdb stores just in-frame clones and leaves some out. The sample consists of some 200,000 clones, around 80% of them appearing once. Input material: peripheral blood. These receptors originate from a woman aged 80 or over with COVID-19, enrolled during active disease.

V and J are TRBV6-4 and TRBJ1-2, with no clear D. CDR1 is MRHNA, CDR2 SNTAGT, per germline. The CDR3 contains 13 residues. Trimming stripped 0 bases from V and 4 bases from J, with 6 bases between. CDR3 sequence: CASSDSPGYGYTF. CDR3 DNA: TGTGCCAGCAGTGACTCTCCCGGCTATGGCTACACCTTC.

This rearrangement joins TRBV7-9 to TRBJ2-5; D not certain. The CDR3 is 13 amino acids. V was cut by 1 base and J by 5 bases, with 8 bases left in between. Germline CDR1 SEHNR, CDR2 FQNEAQ (reference sequence). CDR3 region: CASSLDERETQYF. The CDR3 nucleotides read TGTGCCAGCAGCTTAGATGAGAGGGAGACCCAGTACTTC. The whole variable domain, remainder taken from reference TRBV7-9 and TRBJ2-5, is DTGVSQNPRHKITKRGQNVTFRCDPISEHNRLYWYRQTLGQGPEFLTYFQNEAQLEKSRLLSDRFSAERPKGSFSTLEIQRTEQGDSAMYLCASSLDERETQYFGPGTRLLVL.

The V call is TRBV11-1, the J call TRBJ2-7, with D possibly being TRBD1 (6 bases). CDR3 length: 12 residues. V lost 4 bases, J lost 4 bases, and 8 bases lay in between. Germline values: CDR1 SGHAT, CDR2 FQDESV (reference sequence). The DNA of the CDR3 is TGTGCCAGCAGCTACCAGGGGTACGAGCAGTACTTC. Encoded protein: CASSYQGYEQYF.

This rearrangement joins TRBV6-2 or TRBV6-3 to TRBJ2-7; weak D call: TRBD1 (5 bases). Germline V gene sequence: CDR1 MNHEY, CDR2 SVGEGT. This CDR3 contains 14 residues. V lost 2 bases to trimming and J lost 3 bases, with 11 bases between them. CDR3 sequence (DNA): TGTGCCAGCAGTTACCGGGCAGGGTTCTACGAGCAGTACTTC. It yields the protein CASSYRAGFYEQYF.

This rearrangement joins TRBV27 to TRBJ1-6, with 7 bases lining up with TRBD1. The CDR3 extends over 15 amino acids. The germline gives CDR1 MNHEY, CDR2 SMNVEV (reference sequence). Trimming took 2 bases from V and 6 from J; bases not matched to a gene: 4. The CDR3 nucleotides are TGTGCCAGCAGTTTACGGGCAGGGGGTAATTCACCCCTCCACTTT. Its translation: CASSLRAGGNSPLHF.

The table lists this clone with a few counts. The chain carries TRBV11-2 and TRBJ1-2, with 9 bases that match TRBD1. The CDR3 length is 15 residues. Germline V gene data show CDR1 as SGHAT and CDR2 as FQNNGV. After removal of 2 bases from V and 4 bases from J, the junction contained 5 bases not matched to a gene. CDR3 residues: CASSLMGQGLYGYTF. As DNA, the CDR3 is TGTGCCAGCAGCTTAATGGGACAGGGACTCTATGGCTACACCTTC.

This chain connects TRBV18 to TRBJ2-7; 11 bases map to TRBD1. Germline-derived CDR1 and CDR2 are KGHSH and LQKENI. This CDR3 is built from 15 residues. The junction had 5 bases not matched to a gene; V was cut back by 2 bases and J by 5 bases. This chain's CDR3 is CASSPRDRGSDEQYF. The CDR3 DNA is TGTGCCAGCTCACCAAGGGACAGGGGGAGCGACGAGCAGTACTTC. Complete variable domain (other parts from reference TRBV18 and TRBJ2-7): NAGVMQNPRHLVRRRGQEARLRCSPMKGHSHVYWYRQLPEEGLKFMVYLQKENIIDESGMPKERFSAEFPKEGPSILRIQQVVRGDSAAYFCASSPRDRGSDEQYFGPGTRLTVT.

The V gene is TRBV5-4, the J gene TRBJ1-1; D is possibly TRBD1 (5 bases). The CDR3 runs 15 residues. Trimming left V 2 bases short and J 5 bases short, with 16 bases between. Germline CDR1 and CDR2: SGHNT and YYREEE (reference sequence). The chain's CDR3 is CASSLNVWGGTEAFF. The CDR3 bases are TGTGCCAGCAGCTTAAATGTGTGGGGGGGGACTGAAGCTTTCTTT.

The rearrangement uses TRBV27 and TRBJ1-6; a possible D gene is TRBD1 (6 bases). Trimming pared 0 bases from V and 9 bases from J, leaving 15 bases between. CDR3 length: 16 amino acids. Germline V gene sequence: CDR1 MNHEY, CDR2 SMNVEV (reference sequence). The CDR3 spells CASSLSPRGISSPLHF. CDR3 coding DNA: TGTGCCAGCAGTTTATCACCCAGGGGAATTAGTTCACCCCTCCACTTT.

This clone showed up just a few times. The CDR3 reads CASSLGGHYEQYF. The CDR3 nucleotides read TGCGCCAGCAGCTTGGGTGGGCACTACGAGCAGTACTTC. This chain uses TRBV5-1 with TRBJ2-7; no clear D. The CDR3 contains 13 residues. V lost 0 bases and J 3 bases, leaving 7 bases between the germline ends. Germline-derived CDR1 and CDR2 are SGHRS and YFSETQ. Variable domain in full (rest from reference TRBV5-1 and TRBJ2-7): KAGVTQTPRYLIKTRGQQVTLSCSPISGHRSVSWYQQTPGQGLQFLFEYFSETQRNKGNFPGRFSGRQFSNSRSEMNVSTLELGDSALYLCASSLGGHYEQYFGPGTRLTVT.

This chain joins TRBV11-3 and TRBJ2-2; tentatively, D is TRBD2 (5 bases). The CDR3 length is 15 residues. The germline V gene has CDR1 SGHNT and CDR2 YENEEA. Trimming shortened V by 5 bases and J by 4 bases, and 14 bases separated the two germline ends. Here the CDR3 DNA reads TGTGCCAGCAGCAGAAACACGGGGATCACCGGGGAGCTGTTTTTT. Encoded protein: CASSRNTGITGELFF.

The chain carries TRBV2 and TRBJ2-2, with D perhaps matching TRBD2 (7 bases). V lost 6 bases to trimming and J lost 4 bases, with 15 bases between them. This CDR3 comprises 15 residues. CDR1 is SNHLY and CDR2 is FYNNEI in the germline V gene. CDR3 nucleotides: TGTGCCAGCAGACCTGATGGGGGGGCCACCGGGGAGCTGTTTTTT. Its protein product is CASRPDGGATGELFF.

The chain links TRBV9 to TRBJ2-1; TRBD2 agrees at 9 bases. The CDR3 is 15 residues long. J gave up 4 bases and V 3 bases, and 5 bases lay outside the gene matches. CDR1 and CDR2 (germline): SGDLS, YYNGEE. CDR3 sequence (DNA): TGTGCCAGCAGCGCCGGGACTAGCCGATACAATGAGCAGTTCTTC. Encoded protein: CASSAGTSRYNEQFF.

The chain couples TRBV3-1 (or the pseudogene TRBV3-2) to TRBJ1-5; 7 bases line up with TRBD1. The CDR3 consists of 16 residues. Germline V gene lookup returns CDR1 LGHDT and CDR2 YNNKEL (reference sequence). V lost 4 bases, J lost 0 bases, and 6 bases stayed unmatched. CDR3 region: CASSPRDSYSNQPQHF. In DNA form, the CDR3 reads TGTGCCAGCAGCCCCCGGGACAGTTATAGCAATCAGCCCCAGCATTTT.

This chain uses TRBV4-1 with TRBJ2-1; 11 bases are a match to TRBD2. V lost 4 bases, J lost 8 bases, and 10 bases stayed unmatched. From germline, CDR1 is MGHRA and CDR2 YSYEKL. The CDR3 contains 16 residues. The CDR3 spells CASSRGASGGRDEQFF. CDR3 DNA: TGCGCCAGCAGCCGGGGGGCTAGCGGGGGGCGAGATGAGCAGTTCTTC.

This chain connects TRBV7-6 to TRBJ1-4; TRBD1 might be the D (6 bases). The CDR3 runs to 15 residues. V lost 5 bases to trimming and J lost 8 bases, with 18 bases between them. Germline CDR1 SGHVS, CDR2 FNYEAQ. CDR3 DNA sequence: TGTGCCAGCAGCCCTGTAATGGGGGCAGGAGAAAAACTGTTTTTT. Translating it yields CASSPVMGAGEKLFF.

This rearrangement joins TRBV28 to TRBJ1-6, with TRBD1 identical over 10 bases. The CDR3 has 17 amino acids. V trimming: 6 bases; J trimming: 1 base; junction bases outside the gene matches: 6. From germline, CDR1 is MDHEN and CDR2 SYDVKM. CDR3 in amino acids: CASRQGDRGSYNSPLHF. As DNA, the CDR3 is TGTGCCAGCAGACAAGGGGACAGGGGATCCTATAATTCACCCCTCCACTTT.

The chain has TRBV18 and TRBJ2-5; 7 bases fit TRBD2. CDR3 length equals 15 residues. Unmatched junction bases numbered 2, after V lost 1 base and J lost 0 bases. Germline CDR1 KGHSH, CDR2 LQKENI. The CDR3 nucleotides are TGTGCCAGCTCACCACGTGGGGGGGACCAAGAGACCCAGTACTTC. Protein product: CASSPRGGDQETQYF.

The chain uses TRBV28 and TRBJ1-4; a weak D match, TRBD1 (5 bases). Trimming left V 3 bases short and J 7 bases short, with 12 bases between. This CDR3 is built from 14 residues. Germline V gives CDR1 MDHEN, CDR2 SYDVKM. The CDR3 region has the DNA TGTGCCAGCAGTTTGGCAGGGAAGGCTGAAAAACTGTTTTTT. This codes for CASSLAGKAEKLFF.

The chain combines TRBV5-4 with TRBJ1-2; D is perhaps TRBD1 (6 bases). The CDR3 covers 15 residues. V lost 3 bases to trimming and J lost 4 bases, with 16 bases between them. The germline V gene encodes CDR1 SGHNT and CDR2 YYREEE (reference sequence). The CDR3 DNA sequence: TGTGCCAGCAGCTCTCCCCCCGAACAGGGCTATGGCTACACCTTC. It encodes CASSSPPEQGYGYTF.

This sequence joins TRBV18 and TRBJ1-2, with TRBD1 matching over 9 bases. The CDR3 extends over 12 amino acids. Trimming cost V 7 bases and J 4 bases; bases outside gene matches: 1. Germline V gene lookup returns CDR1 KGHSH and CDR2 LQKENI. The CDR3 DNA follows: TGTGCCAGCTTGGGACAGGGCTATGGCTACACCTTC. It is translated as CASLGQGYGYTF.

This clone was seen more than once but under ten times. The chain couples TRBV28 to TRBJ1-6, with 9 bases aligning to TRBD1. CDR1 MDHEN and CDR2 SYDVKM come from the germline V gene. This CDR3 has 15 residues. V lost 2 bases, J lost 9 bases, and 5 bases stayed unmatched. For the CDR3, the DNA is TGTGCCAGCAGTTTAGACACAGGGGGCGGTTCACCCCTCCACTTT. Protein: CASSLDTGGGSPLHF.

The V call is TRBV18, the J call TRBJ2-5; D perhaps matches TRBD2 (5 bases). The CDR3 length is 12 residues. CDR1 and CDR2 (germline): KGHSH, LQKENI. The germline V and J ends were trimmed by 5 bases and 5 bases, with 9 bases remaining between them. The CDR3 DNA follows: TGTGCCAGCTCAGCTAGAGGGGAGACCCAGTACTTC. This gives the protein CASSARGETQYF.

The chain has TRBV19 and TRBJ2-7; 9 bases map to TRBD1. The CDR3 covers 17 residues. V gave up 5 bases and J gave up 0 bases; unmatched junction bases: 11. The germline V gene encodes CDR1 LNHDA and CDR2 SQIVND (reference sequence). The DNA for the CDR3 is TGTGCCAGTAGTGCCCAAGGACAGGGGCGGAGCTCCTACGAGCAGTACTTC. Its translation: CASSAQGQGRSSYEQYF.

This chain joins TRBV19 and TRBJ1-5, with D uncertain. Trimming cost V 1 base and J 3 bases, with 10 bases left between them. From germline, CDR1 is LNHDA and CDR2 SQIVND (reference sequence). The CDR3 is 15 residues long. The CDR3, as DNA: TGTGCCAGTAGTATAGGTGCGGAGCACAATCAGCCCCAGCATTTT. It specifies CASSIGAEHNQPQHF.

This sequence joins TRBV5-1 and TRBJ1-1, with TRBD1 matching over 7 bases. Unmatched junction bases numbered 13, after V lost 6 bases and J lost 5 bases. CDR1 SGHRS and CDR2 YFSETQ come from the germline V gene. The CDR3 consists of 15 residues. This CDR3 is CASTQGRQGGTEAFF. CDR3 in DNA: TGCGCCAGCACCCAGGGCCGGCAGGGGGGTACTGAAGCTTTCTTT.